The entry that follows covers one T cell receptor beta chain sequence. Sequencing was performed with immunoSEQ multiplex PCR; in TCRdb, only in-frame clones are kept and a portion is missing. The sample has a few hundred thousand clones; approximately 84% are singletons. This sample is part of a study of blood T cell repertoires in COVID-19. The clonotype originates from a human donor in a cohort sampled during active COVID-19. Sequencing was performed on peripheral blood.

CDR3 in amino acids: CSVVTGELEKLFF. CDR3 sequence (DNA): TGCAGCGTTGTTACAGGGGAGCTTGAAAAACTGTTTTTT. This chain uses TRBV29-1 with TRBJ1-4; 7 bases are a match to TRBD1. This CDR3 spans 13 amino acids. The V segment lost 4 bases and the J segment 7 bases; nucleotides outside the gene matches: 6. CDR1 SQVTM and CDR2 ANQGSEA come from the germline V gene.